This T cell receptor (beta chain) was identified during a study of T cells after yellow fever vaccination (dated by TCRdb to about 2019). For the study in its entirety: The SMART-Seq v4 Ultra Low Input RNA kit was used to prepare libraries from fractions with low cell numbers. To follow T-cell clones before and after both primary and booster YFV17D yellow fever vaccination, bulk TCR alpha and beta repertoires underwent longitudinal sequencing. The cohort comprised two healthy male donors, one aged 18 to 29 and one aged 30 to 40 years. Blood was drawn at multiple timepoints before and after primary and secondary immunization, with bulk PBMC replicates and cell subsets isolated.

The sequencer was an Illumina NovaSeq 6000. TCR cDNA was synthesized by 5'RACE template switching, which introduced a universal primer site and unique molecular identifiers. Priming for cDNA synthesis came from both the TCR alpha and TCR beta constant segments. Library amplification involved two PCR steps, and the second step added sample barcodes and sequencing adapters. Sequencing of libraries was done on Illumina HiSeq 2500 (2x100 bp) or NovaSeq (2x150 bp). The authors' analysis ran thus. MIGEC handled demultiplexing of reads and collapsing into UMI consensus sequences, while MiXCR performed V(D)J alignment. Clonotypes responding to the vaccine were identified with edgeR on replicate PBMC samples, with the criteria of FDR below 0.01 and a log2 fold change above 5 up to day 15. CD4 or CD8 identity was assigned to each bulk clonotype according to whether the clonotype was present at higher abundance in the sequenced CD4 repertoire or the sequenced CD8 repertoire. TCRdb ran its own pipeline on the public reads, namely fastp trimming at Q25 and MiXCR clone calling, and kept in-frame beta chains. When rows share a CDR3 protein, they turn into one entry using the most common DNA and genes. The V and J calls and clone size come from TCRdb's table, not from the authors' own analysis. In all, the sample holds 150,000 to 200,000 distinct CDR3 sequences, and about 11% of those were seen once. The ten largest clones represent about 40% of the sample.

The treatment or condition label here, explained by the study, means: live attenuated yellow fever vaccine strain. PBMCs were isolated from peripheral blood using a standard Ficoll-Paque protocol. Dynabeads CD4 and CD8 positive selection kits were used to isolate CD4 and CD8 T-cell fractions. RNA was extracted with TriZol from bulk PBMCs, CD4 and CD8 fractions, and dextramer-positive and dextramer-negative fractions. Results the study describes overall, beyond this receptor: After the booster, most clones that had expanded after primary vaccination were detected again (around 97% of CD4 and around nine tenths of CD8), suggesting broad maintenance of memory. Compared with the primary T-cell response, the secondary T-cell response was weaker but faster, peaking on day 5 rather than day 15. Because only two donors were included in the study, the extent to which the findings can be generalized is limited. A small fraction of clonotypes showed up in both the CD4 and CD8 compartments, probably as a result of convergent recombination. Because abundant contaminating clonotypes from the bulk population could be contained in FACS-sorted repertoires, computational filtering was required.

CDR1 and CDR2, looked up from the germline V gene, are SGHTA and FQGNSA. Germline trimming: 5 bases from V, 1 base from J; junction bases outside gene matches: 4. Inclusive of the bounding cysteine and phenylalanine, the CDR3 is 16 residues long. The sequence is cut down to CDR3 DNA, 48 bases in frame from base 1. A remark on this clonotype: Its recognized antigen is unknown. Within one base of it there is no much larger clone, and no base qualities were kept.

Sequenced material: CD8+ T cells sorted from PBMCs, taken 15 days after the yellow fever booster vaccination. The receptor's source is a man in his late teens or twenties who received the YFV17D yellow fever vaccine. Recombination joined TRBV7-2 with TRBJ2-6, with TRBD2 matching 8 junction bases. The CDR3 here reads CASSLRGGSGANVLTF. The nucleotide sequence reads as follows: TGTGCCAGCAGCCTCCGGGGGGGTTCTGGGGCCAACGTCCTGACTTTC.